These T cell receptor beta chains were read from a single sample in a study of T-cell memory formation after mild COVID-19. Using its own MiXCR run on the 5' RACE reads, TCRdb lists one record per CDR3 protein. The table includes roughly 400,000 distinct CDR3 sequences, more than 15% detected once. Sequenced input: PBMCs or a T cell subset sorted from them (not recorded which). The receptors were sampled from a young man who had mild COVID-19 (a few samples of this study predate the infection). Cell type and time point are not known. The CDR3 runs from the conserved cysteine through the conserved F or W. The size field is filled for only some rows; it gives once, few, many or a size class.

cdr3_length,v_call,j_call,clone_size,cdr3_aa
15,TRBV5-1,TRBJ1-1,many,CASSPLPGLDTEAFF
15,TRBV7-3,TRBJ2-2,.,CASSPVGLRDGELFF
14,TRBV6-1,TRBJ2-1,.,CASTGQSSYNEQFF
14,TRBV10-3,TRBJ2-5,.,CAISLQGRGETQYF
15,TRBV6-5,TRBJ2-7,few,CASSSRQGAHNEQYF
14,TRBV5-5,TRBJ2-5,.,CASSLLQGQETQYF
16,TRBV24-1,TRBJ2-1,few,CATSVTSGGTYNEQFF
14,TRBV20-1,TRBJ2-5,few,CSASSGLAVWTQYF
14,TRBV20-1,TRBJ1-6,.,CSAEAINQNSPLHF
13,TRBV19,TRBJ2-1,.,CASSVNGGYEQFF
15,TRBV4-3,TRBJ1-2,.,CASSQVPGLRYGYTF
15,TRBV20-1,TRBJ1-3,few,CSATDRRSSGNTIYF
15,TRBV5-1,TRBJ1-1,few,CASSVDRDSYTEAFF
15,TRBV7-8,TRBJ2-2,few,CASSLSQINTGELFF
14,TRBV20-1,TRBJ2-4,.,CSATNPGLVNIQYF
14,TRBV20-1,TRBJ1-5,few,CSASFQGGNQPQHF
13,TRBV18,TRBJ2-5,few,CASSPNQGETQYF
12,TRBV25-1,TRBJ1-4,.,CASRDSREKLFF
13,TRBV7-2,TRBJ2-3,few,CASSPRGERVQYF
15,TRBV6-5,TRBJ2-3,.,CASSRLAGTTDTQYF
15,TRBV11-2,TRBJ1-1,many,CASSLMAEGLKEAFF
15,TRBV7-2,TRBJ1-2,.,CASSYRGQGAGGYTF
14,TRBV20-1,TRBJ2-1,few,CSAPRSSGINEQFF
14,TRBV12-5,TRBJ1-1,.,CASALSTGITEAFF
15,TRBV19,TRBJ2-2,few,CASHRDRGLYGELFF
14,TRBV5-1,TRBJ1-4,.,CASSLDWGWEKLFF
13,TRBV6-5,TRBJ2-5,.,CASHGTVQETQYF
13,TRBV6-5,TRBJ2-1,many,CASRYVGGNEQFF
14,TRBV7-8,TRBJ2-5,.,CASSPIRLRETQYF
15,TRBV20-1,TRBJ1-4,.,CSAAGVGRRFEKLFF
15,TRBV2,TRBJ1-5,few,CASSDNPGGNQPQHF
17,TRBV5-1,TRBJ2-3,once,CASSSGTSGGVTDTQYF
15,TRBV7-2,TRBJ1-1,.,CASSLAPGQYTEAFF
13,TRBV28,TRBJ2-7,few,CASSFYRAYEQYF
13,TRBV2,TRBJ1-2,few,CASSKTDSYGYTF
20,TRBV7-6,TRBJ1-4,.,CASSLARRGPEQRPNEKLFF
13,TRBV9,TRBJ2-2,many,CASSVENTGELFF
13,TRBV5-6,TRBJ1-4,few,CASSFISAAALFF
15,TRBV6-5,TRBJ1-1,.,CASSYGAVLNTEAFF
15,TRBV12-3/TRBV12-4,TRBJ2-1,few,CASSLWLAESNEQFF